The 14 T cell receptor beta chains in this list originate from one sample, sequenced in a study of T-cell reconstitution after alpha-beta-depleted transplantation in children. Using unique molecular identifiers, the investigators prepared the TCRbeta library. TCRdb ran MiXCR on the PCR reads and lists one entry per CDR3 protein. The data contain 250,000 to 300,000 distinct CDR3 sequences, 11% of them seen just once; the ten biggest clones take up about 25%. Source: peripheral blood, taken 180 days after TCRalphabeta/CD19-depleted stem cell transplant. These receptors came from a male patient aged 2 to 9 who had a stem cell transplant for chronic granulomatous disease, so the T cells may come from the graft donor.

At least ten counts were recorded for this clonotype. This chain links TRBV5-5 with TRBJ1-6, with D unresolved. There are 16 residues in the CDR3. Trimming removed 1 base from V and 7 bases from J, with 15 bases in between. Germline CDR1 is SGHKS and CDR2 is YYEKEE (reference sequence). This CDR3 is CASSLMSAWLNSPLHF. The CDR3 DNA follows: TGTGCCAGCAGCTTGATGTCAGCCTGGTTAAATTCACCCCTCCACTTT.

This clonotype was counted many times. The rearrangement links TRBV11-2 to TRBJ1-2; D not resolved. Trimming shortened V by 5 bases and J by 4 bases, and 14 bases separated the two germline ends. Germline V gene data show CDR1 as SGHAT and CDR2 as FQNNGV. This CDR3 is built from 14 residues. The CDR3 coding sequence is TGTGCCAGCAGCCCAAGTAGGGAAGGCTATGGCTACACCTTC. Amino acid sequence: CASSPSREGYGYTF.

This clonotype was observed a handful of times. The V and J genes are TRBV7-9 and TRBJ2-2; D remains unclear. Trimming cost V 2 bases and J 7 bases, with 17 bases left between them. Germline V lookup: CDR1 SEHNR, CDR2 FQNEAQ (reference sequence). The CDR3 has 16 amino acids. The CDR3 loop reads CASSLKRVNGRGELFF. The CDR3 DNA is TGTGCCAGCAGCTTAAAACGCGTGAACGGCCGCGGGGAGCTGTTTTTT.

This clonotype was counted at least ten times. The chain couples TRBV27 to TRBJ1-6; tentatively, D is TRBD1 (5 bases). The ends were cut back, 5 bases at V and 10 bases at J, with 21 bases in the middle. The CDR3 spans 16 residues. Germline CDR1 and CDR2: MNHEY and SMNVEV (reference sequence). The CDR3: CASSPLGVGLHSPLHF. DNA for the CDR3: TGTGCCAGCAGTCCCCTAGGGGTTGGGCTGCACTCACCCCTCCACTTT.

This clonotype was observed at least ten times. The V gene is TRBV5-1, the J gene TRBJ2-1, with 7 positions matching TRBD1. Per germline, CDR1 SGHRS and CDR2 YFSETQ. V lost 1 base and J lost 6; bases outside the gene matches: 7. CDR3 length: 15 residues. CDR3 nucleotide sequence: TGCGCCAGCAGCTTGACGGAACAGGGGATCAATGAGCAGTTCTTC. It specifies CASSLTEQGINEQFF.

A remark on this clonotype: Possible read error: a much larger clone is one base away. V and J are TRBV2 and TRBJ2-3; D is perhaps TRBD1 (5 bases). CDR1 and CDR2 (germline): SNHLY, FYNNEI. This CDR3 spans 14 amino acids. The V and J ends lost 5 bases and 6 bases respectively, with 15 bases between them. The CDR3 protein is CASSWGRRSDTQYF. Written as DNA, the CDR3 is TGTGCCAGCAGTTGGGGCAGGAGAAGTGATACGCAGTATTTT.

This clonotype appeared many times. The rearrangement joins TRBV5-5 to TRBJ1-1; 10 bases agree with TRBD1. The V and J ends lost 4 bases and 2 bases, in that order; junction bases with no gene match: 8. The length of the CDR3 is 16 residues. Germline V lookup: CDR1 SGHKS, CDR2 YYEKEE (reference sequence). The CDR3 nucleotides read TGTGCCAGCAGCCTCGGGACAGGGGCGGAAAACACTGAAGCTTTCTTT. Translating gives CASSLGTGAENTEAFF. The full variable domain, completed using reference TRBV5-5 and TRBJ1-1, is DAGVTQSPTHLIKTRGQQVTLRCSPISGHKSVSWYQQVLGQGPQFIFQYYEKEERGRGNFPDRFSARQFPNYSSELNVNALLLGDSALYLCASSLGTGAENTEAFFGQGTRLTVV.

This clonotype was detected many times. The rearrangement joins TRBV7-2 to TRBJ1-2, with 9 bases aligning to TRBD1. This CDR3 is built from 16 residues. The V gene's germline CDR1 is SGHTA and CDR2 FQGNSA. V lost 4 bases, J lost 8 bases, and 14 bases stayed unmatched. CDR3 DNA sequence: TGTGCCAGCAGCTATTCCGGGACAGGGAAATGGCGAGGCTACACCTTC. Protein sequence: CASSYSGTGKWRGYTF.

This clonotype was detected many times. The gene calls are TRBV5-1 and TRBJ1-2, with D perhaps matching TRBD1 (6 bases). The CDR3 sequence is 17 residues long. Trimming removed 2 bases at V and 9 bases at J, with 26 bases between. Germline loops: CDR1 SGHRS, CDR2 YFSETQ. The DNA of the CDR3 is TGCGCCAGCAGCTTAACCCGTCCGGGACAAAGAGATAGGAGCTACACCTTC. Its protein is CASSLTRPGQRDRSYTF. Full variable domain (outside the CDR3, taken from reference TRBV5-1 and TRBJ1-2): KAGVTQTPRYLIKTRGQQVTLSCSPISGHRSVSWYQQTPGQGLQFLFEYFSETQRNKGNFPGRFSGRQFSNSRSEMNVSTLELGDSALYLCASSLTRPGQRDRSYTFGSGTRLTVV.

The sample holds many counts of this clonotype. This chain uses TRBV7-9 with TRBJ2-4; TRBD2 aligns across 11 bases. CDR3 length equals 15 residues. Losses at the gene ends were 5 bases for V and 12 bases for J; bases not matched to a gene: 12. Per germline, CDR1 SEHNR and CDR2 FQNEAQ (reference sequence). The CDR3 protein is CASSPPGTSGDNQYF. CDR3 sequence (DNA): TGTGCCAGCAGCCCCCCCGGGACTAGCGGAGACAATCAGTACTTC.

At least ten counts were recorded for this clonotype. The gene calls are TRBV19 and TRBJ2-7; D ambiguous. The germline CDR1 and CDR2 sequences are LNHDA and SQIVND (reference sequence). The CDR3 consists of 12 residues. Trimming cost V 5 bases and J 2 bases, with 7 bases left between them. The CDR3 here is CASSGLPYEQYF. As DNA, the CDR3 is TGTGCCAGTAGTGGCCTCCCCTACGAGCAGTACTTC. Full variable domain (remainder filled in from reference TRBV19 and TRBJ2-7): DGGITQSPKYLFRKEGQNVTLSCEQNLNHDAMYWYRQDPGQGLRLIYYSQIVNDFQKGDIAEGYSVSREKKESFPLTVTSAQKNPTAFYLCASSGLPYEQYFGPGTRLTVT.

This clonotype was seen repeatedly, ten times or more. The chain combines TRBV7-3 with TRBJ2-7; weak D call: TRBD2 (5 bases). The V gene lost 5 bases and the J gene lost 6 bases, with 14 bases spanning the gap. This CDR3 region has 13 residues. Germline CDR1 reads SGHTA; CDR2 reads FQGTGA. The DNA for the CDR3 is TGTGCCAGCAGCCCAACGCTAGCTGCCGAGCAGTACTTC. As protein: CASSPTLAAEQYF.

This clonotype was counted between two and nine times. This rearrangement joins TRBV7-2 to TRBJ2-1; D possibly corresponds to TRBD1 (5 bases). This CDR3 is 17 amino acids long. Trimming stripped 4 bases from V and 6 bases from J, with 22 bases between. The germline V gene has CDR1 SGHTA and CDR2 FQGNSA. DNA of the CDR3: TGTGCCAGCAGCTCTCAAACCCGACAGCCCAGAATCAATGAGCAGTTCTTC. Translation gives CASSSQTRQPRINEQFF.

This clonotype showed up many times. The rearrangement uses TRBV5-1 and TRBJ2-1; 9 bases fit TRBD1. The CDR3 length is 15 residues. Losses at the gene ends were 2 bases for V and 4 bases for J; bases not matched to a gene: 4. Germline V lookup: CDR1 SGHRS, CDR2 YFSETQ. The CDR3 region has the DNA TGCGCCAGCAGCTTTGACGGGACAGGGTACAATGAGCAGTTCTTC. Translation: CASSFDGTGYNEQFF. Combining the CDR3 with reference TRBV5-1 and TRBJ2-1 gives the whole variable domain KAGVTQTPRYLIKTRGQQVTLSCSPISGHRSVSWYQQTPGQGLQFLFEYFSETQRNKGNFPGRFSGRQFSNSRSEMNVSTLELGDSALYLCASSFDGTGYNEQFFGPGTRLTVL.